A single sample is the source of the 24 T cell receptor beta chains below, sequenced in a study of T cell responses to AZD1222 COVID-19 vaccine. Here immunoSEQ multiplex PCR was the method, and the copy in TCRdb shows in-frame clones only, minus some. The table records about 100,000 clones, approximately 90% of them present only once. The sequencing used peripheral blood, collected on day 0 of AZD1222 vaccination. The receptors originated from an adult in good health.

The gene calls are TRBV2 and TRBJ2-2; tentative D call: TRBD2 (6 bases). CDR3 size: 13 residues. Germline V gene sequence: CDR1 SNHLY, CDR2 FYNNEI. V was cut by 10 bases and J by 0 bases, with 9 bases left in between. CDR3 in DNA: TGTGCCACGCGGGACCCGAACACCGGGGAGCTGTTTTTT. The encoded protein is CATRDPNTGELFF.

The V gene is TRBV12-5, the J gene TRBJ1-2; TRBD1 aligns across 7 bases. J gave up 8 bases and V 1 base, and 4 bases lay outside the gene matches. Germline V lookup: CDR1 LGHNT, CDR2 FRNRAP. CDR3 length: 13 amino acids. The CDR3 sequence: CASGLGRQGGYTF. The DNA for the CDR3 is TGTGCTAGTGGTTTGGGGAGACAGGGAGGCTACACCTTC. Looking up the rest from reference TRBV12-5 and TRBJ1-2 gives the full variable domain: DARVTQTPRHKVTEMGQEVTMRCQPILGHNTVFWYRQTMMQGLELLAYFRNRAPLDDSGMPKDRFSAEMPDATLATLKIQPSEPRDSAVYFCASGLGRQGGYTFGSGTRLTVV.

The chain combines TRBV23-1 with TRBJ2-7; a weak D match, TRBD1 (6 bases). TRBV23-1 belongs to the ORF category, with a function that is uncertain. The CDR3 is made up of 16 amino acids. V was cut by 6 bases and J by 5 bases, with 23 bases left in between. The CDR3 sequence is CASRPLRTEVNHEQYF. As DNA, the CDR3 is TGCGCCAGCAGACCCTTACGGACAGAAGTAAACCACGAGCAGTACTTC.

This clone is a singleton in its sample. The chain couples TRBV7-3 to TRBJ2-3; TRBD2 matches at 10 bases. The CDR3 is made up of 15 amino acids. J lost 7 bases, V lost 6 bases, and 10 bases had no gene match. Germline V gene lookup returns CDR1 SGHTA and CDR2 FQGTGA. The CDR3, as DNA: TGTGCCAGCAGTCAACTTAGCGGGGGGCTATATACGCAGTATTTT. Its protein product is CASSQLSGGLYTQYF.

This sequence joins TRBV7-2 and TRBJ1-2; no clear D gene. Trimming pared 1 base from V and 5 bases from J, leaving 11 bases between. CDR3 length equals 14 residues. Germline CDR1 and CDR2: SGHTA and FQGNSA. DNA of the CDR3: TGTGCCAGCAGCTTAGGGTTTCGTTCTTATGGCTACACCTTC. It yields the protein CASSLGFRSYGYTF.

The chain links TRBV11-3 to TRBJ2-3, with D perhaps TRBD1 (6 bases). The CDR3 is 13 residues long. The V gene's germline CDR1 is SGHNT and CDR2 YENEEA. V was cut by 4 bases and J by 6 bases, with 11 bases left in between. This chain's CDR3 is CASSYTGWDTQYF. CDR3 in DNA: TGTGCCAGCAGCTATACAGGGTGGGATACGCAGTATTTT.

This chain's CDR3 is CASSVVPPAAGELFF. The CDR3, as DNA: TGCGCCAGCAGTGTTGTTCCCCCAGCAGCCGGGGAGCTGTTTTTT. The chain joins TRBV10-1 to TRBJ2-2; no definite D call. CDR1 is WNHNN and CDR2 is SYGVQD in the germline V gene (reference sequence). CDR3 length: 15 residues. Trimming cost V 4 bases and J 6 bases, with 15 bases left between them.

The gene calls are TRBV5-1 and TRBJ1-5; D is uncertain. V was shortened by 4 bases and J by 4 bases, with 9 bases between the two germline ends. There are 13 residues in the CDR3. CDR1 SGHRS and CDR2 YFSETQ come from the germline V gene. DNA of the CDR3: TGCGCCAGCAGCACGGGCTCAAATCAGCCCCAGCATTTT. Encoded protein: CASSTGSNQPQHF.

The count of this clone is one. V usage is TRBV7-2 and J usage is TRBJ2-7; TRBD2 matches at 14 bases. The V segment lost 3 bases and the J segment 5 bases; nucleotides outside the gene matches: 6. Germline assignment: CDR1 SGHTA and CDR2 FQGNSA. This CDR3 has 16 residues. The CDR3, as DNA: TGTGCCAGCAGCTTGACTAGCGGGGGGGCCAAAAACGAGCAGTACTTC. Protein sequence: CASSLTSGGAKNEQYF.

The chain joins TRBV18 to TRBJ1-1, with TRBD1 matching 7 bases. This CDR3 is 14 amino acids long. Germline-derived CDR1 and CDR2 are KGHSH and LQKENI. The junction had 4 bases not matched to a gene; V was cut back by 2 bases and J by 4 bases. The CDR3 DNA is TGTGCCAGCTCACCAATCAGGGGGGGCACTGAAGCTTTCTTT. As protein: CASSPIRGGTEAFF.

The chain combines TRBV4-1 with TRBJ2-7; possible D gene TRBD2, 6 bases. Germline assignment: CDR1 MGHRA and CDR2 YSYEKL. Between the trimmed V and J ends, which lost 4 bases and 7 bases, there was a span of 14 bases. This CDR3 is 13 amino acids long. The chain's CDR3 is CASSPGGGEEQYF. CDR3 sequence (DNA): TGCGCCAGCAGCCCCGGGGGTGGGGAAGAGCAGTACTTC.

The rearrangement uses TRBV10-1 and TRBJ1-1; no definite D call. Germline CDR1 reads WNHNN; CDR2 reads SYGVQD (reference sequence). There are 12 residues in the CDR3. Trimming took off 7 bases at V and 4 bases at J, with 10 bases between the two ends. The CDR3 DNA reads as TGCGCCAGCACTCGTCTTGTCACTGAAGCTTTCTTT. It yields the protein CASTRLVTEAFF.

V gene TRBV4-3 combines with J gene TRBJ2-3; D is perhaps TRBD2 (7 bases). This CDR3 has 16 amino acids. Trimming took off 3 bases at V and 2 bases at J, with 15 bases between the two ends. In germline, CDR1 is LGHNA, CDR2 YSLEER. CDR3 sequence reads: CASSQWGRGYTDTQYF. CDR3 nucleotides: TGCGCCAGCAGCCAGTGGGGGCGGGGGTACACAGATACGCAGTATTTT.

This clone was detected only once. The rearrangement uses TRBV10-3 and TRBJ1-6; the D is unclear. The germline CDR1 and CDR2 sequences are ENHRY and SYGVKD. This CDR3 has 17 residues. Trimming pared 0 bases from V and 8 bases from J, leaving 17 bases between. CDR3 in DNA: TGTGCCATCAGTGAGTCGAGTAGGGCTTCTACCGATTCACCCCTCCACTTT. Its protein product is CAISESSRASTDSPLHF.

Only a few counts were recorded for this clone. The chain combines TRBV3-1 (or the pseudogene TRBV3-2) with TRBJ1-6, with D possibly being TRBD1 (5 bases). Germline loops: CDR1 LGHDT, CDR2 YNNKEL (reference sequence). V was clipped by 1 base and J by 13 bases, with 11 bases between them. The CDR3 spans 13 residues. The CDR3 DNA reads as TGTGCCAGCAGCCAAGCCCGTACAGGTCCCCTCCACTTT. Translating gives CASSQARTGPLHF.

This clone was counted many times. The gene calls are TRBV28 and TRBJ2-2; D is unresolved. Germline lookup yields CDR1 MDHEN and CDR2 SYDVKM. CDR3 length: 14 amino acids. V was pared by 4 bases and J by 3 bases, with 9 bases between. The CDR3 reads CASSCSGDTGELFF. DNA for the CDR3: TGTGCCAGCAGTTGTAGTGGGGACACCGGGGAGCTGTTTTTT.

The genes are TRBV25-1 and TRBJ1-2; TRBD1 is a possible D gene (5 bases). The CDR3 sequence is 14 residues long. V was clipped by 0 bases and J by 3 bases, with 8 bases between them. Germline CDR1 is MGHDK and CDR2 is SYGVNS. The CDR3 is CASSEYGADYGYTF. For the CDR3, the DNA is TGTGCCAGCAGTGAATACGGGGCGGACTATGGCTACACCTTC.

The rearrangement joins TRBV19 to TRBJ2-1; D uncertain. Germline assignment: CDR1 LNHDA and CDR2 SQIVND (reference sequence). This CDR3 has 17 amino acids. V lost 7 bases to trimming and J lost 10 bases, with 29 bases between them. The CDR3 region has the DNA TGTGCCAGTACGATCGGGCCCGACGTGTCCCTCCCTAAAGAGCAGTTCTTC. Translated, it gives CASTIGPDVSLPKEQFF.

This chain connects TRBV29-1 to TRBJ1-2; the D is unclear. The CDR3 loop spans 13 amino acids. Trimming left V 4 bases short and J 4 bases short, with 13 bases between. The germline CDR1 and CDR2 sequences are SQVTM and ANQGSEA. The CDR3 loop is CSVGPGEVYGYTF. The CDR3, as DNA: TGCAGCGTTGGTCCCGGGGAGGTCTATGGCTACACCTTC.

The V call is TRBV7-2, the J call TRBJ1-5; 7 nucleotides align to TRBD1. The CDR3 extends over 15 amino acids. The V gene's germline CDR1 is SGHTA and CDR2 FQGNSA. Unmatched junction bases numbered 6, after V lost 5 bases and J lost 2 bases. The CDR3 sequence: CASSQATGGNQPQHF. The CDR3 region has the DNA TGTGCCAGCAGCCAGGCCACAGGGGGCAATCAGCCCCAGCATTTT.

The rearrangement links TRBV25-1 to TRBJ2-5, with D tentatively TRBD2 (5 bases). CDR1 and CDR2 from the germline V gene are MGHDK and SYGVNS. V lost 2 bases to trimming and J lost 7 bases, with 11 bases between them. The CDR3 is 13 residues long. CDR3 protein: CASSEKRVGTQYF. The CDR3 DNA is TGTGCCAGCAGTGAAAAGAGGGTGGGGACCCAGTACTTC.

The V call is TRBV27, the J call TRBJ1-6; D not resolved. The V end lost 3 bases, the J end lost 13 bases, and 13 bases lay between the germline ends. This CDR3 comprises 13 residues. CDR1 and CDR2 from the germline V gene are MNHEY and SMNVEV (reference sequence). Here the CDR3 reads CASSLNRVEPLHF. DNA of the CDR3: TGTGCCAGCAGTTTGAATCGGGTTGAGCCCCTCCACTTT.

CDR3 loop: CASSGEQGYEQYF. The DNA for the CDR3 is TGTGCCAGCAGCGGGGAACAGGGTTACGAGCAGTACTTC. The rearrangement joins TRBV5-6 to TRBJ2-7; possible D gene TRBD1, 6 bases. The V and J ends lost 4 bases and 4 bases respectively, with 12 bases between them. Germline lookup yields CDR1 SGHDT and CDR2 YYEEEE. This CDR3 is built from 13 residues. The entire variable domain, with the rest obtained from reference TRBV5-6 and TRBJ2-7, is as follows: DAGVTQSPTHLIKTRGQQVTLRCSPKSGHDTVSWYQQALGQGPQFIFQYYEEEERQRGNFPDRFSGHQFPNYSSELNVNALLLGDSALYLCASSGEQGYEQYFGPGTRLTVT.

The chain joins TRBV19 to TRBJ2-3; 14 bases match TRBD2. This CDR3 is built from 18 residues. Looked up from germline, CDR1 is LNHDA and CDR2 is SQIVND (reference sequence). V was pared by 3 bases and J by 0 bases, with 5 bases of the junction left unmatched. The CDR3 coding sequence is TGTGCCAGTAGTATTGGACTAGCGGGGGGTTTGAGCACAGATACGCAGTATTTT. Protein product: CASSIGLAGGLSTDTQYF.